This T cell receptor (beta chain) came from a study of cytomegalovirus exposure and HLA in healthy donors listed by TCRdb under 2017. Study-wide context: In an earlier analysis of approximately 640 of the donors, approximately 300 Gb of sequence data and 100 million or so unique TCR beta sequences from about 179 million T cells were reported. Along with the approximately 700-subject first cohort, a separate validation cohort of over 90 different subjects was used. The study combined high-throughput TCR immunosequencing, statistical association of individual TCRs with disease status, and machine learning to predict cytomegalovirus infection status. Several DR-DQ haplotypes were handled as single units for association and clustering because linkage in the cohort was strong. A later analysis re-examined previously published TCR beta repertoires from several hundred donors and added high-resolution HLA genotyping to investigate patterns of TCR occurrence. An early release covering roughly 580 HLA-typed donors comprised approximately 290 gigabases of sequencing data and roughly 86 million unique TCR sequences. The number of donors typed differed by locus, with roughly 620-630 for A, B, C, DRB1 and DQB1, around 500 for DQA1, 606 for DPA1, and 400 to 490 for DPB1. All discovery cohort repertoires had been generated on a single sequencing platform. Rather than drawing on any new phenotypic data, the later analysis identified candidate immune exposures from TCR beta sequences and the way those sequences occurred across donors. The genetic ancestry cluster associated with self-reported Caucasian donors included about 84% of the 398 genotyped donors. A later genetic analysis used genome-wide SNP genotypes for about 65% of the 666 donors, treating that subset as a discovery cohort. The study aimed to test whether signatures of past pathogen exposure could be identified by cataloging public T cell receptors. Across approximately 400 genotyped donors of the cohort, an average of about 200,000 unique TCR beta nucleotide sequences per donor were sequenced, and approximately 19% of those sequences were non-productive. Donor age, sex, ethnicity and CMV serostatus were compiled alongside the repertoire data. HLA typing included class I and class II loci at four-digit resolution. An earlier analysis of 587 of the donors used high-throughput TCR beta sequencing to judge whether each TCR beta V gene segment behaved as functional or pseudogenic. The study profiled the T cell repertoires of 500 to 800 subjects by immunosequencing and related them to cytomegalovirus serostatus.

The cohort was made up of roughly 670 healthy bone marrow donors. At the time of sampling, all cohort members were nominally healthy, though unrecorded immune exposures were likely present. The donor was CMV seronegative and belonged to the group of over 300 seronegative cohort members. A peripheral blood sample was provided by each donor, and peripheral blood mononuclear cells were used for TCR beta sequencing. The Qiagen DNeasy Blood Extraction Kit was used to extract genomic DNA from the blood cell samples. Results and caveats for the whole study, not just this receptor: Several of the top co-occurrence clusters appeared to be linked to parvovirus B19, influenza, CMV and Epstein-Barr virus, according to a later analysis. The sequencing pipeline was judged likely to have produced a cluster of highly shared sequence variants as a technical artifact. The authors suggested that the approach could potentially be extended to other disease states and immunological phenotypes. The only immune exposure information available for the cohort was CMV serostatus. In both the original and validation cohorts, the classifier was reported to diagnose cytomegalovirus status with high specificity and sensitivity. Linkage disequilibrium might explain the correlated functional status among segregating V segments, but an unknown experimental factor could not be ruled out. The cohort was sequenced for TCR beta chains only, and without alpha or paired-chain data the features that could be detected were limited. In an earlier analysis of fewer than 700 of the donors, most TCR beta V segments appeared in productive rearrangements about 90% or about 30% of the time, broadly matching IMGT annotations. In the study, 150 to 200 TCR beta chains were listed as associated with cytomegalovirus. A further reported finding was that TCR beta sequences accurately predicted the HLA-A and HLA-B alleles for most subjects in the first cohort. Sequencing depth was assumed to be roughly uniform across donors in the presence/absence analyses, though that assumption may not hold. Most TCR sequences were seen in very few donors, while some public TCRs were found in many individuals. Compared with equally common non-associated chains, HLA-associated TCR beta chains in a later analysis were more clonally expanded and had lower generation probabilities. A few of the identified cytomegalovirus-associated TCR beta chains were confirmed in vitro to be specific for cytomegalovirus antigens. Assigning TCR associations to individual alleles was difficult when HLA alleles, especially DR and DQ, strongly co-occurred. In a later analysis, the rate of TCR association differed among HLA loci, with DRB1 alleles having the most associated TCRs and HLA-C alleles having the fewest. The earlier analysis of a few hundred of the donors excluded 15 to 20 rarely observed V segments, including chromosome 9 orphons, because counts were too low. The 87-base-pair reads could not distinguish some IMGT-functional V segments, including TRBV6-2 and TRBV6-3, so those segments were excluded. HLA typing was unavailable for some donors at each locus, so association tests used only the typed subset. A later analysis associated 15,000 to 20,000 TCR beta sequences with specific HLA alleles at a false discovery rate of 0.05. In a later genetic analysis, fewer N-insertions in productive TCRs were reported among donors in an Asian-associated ancestry cluster than the roughly 700-donor mean. A later analysis found that most CMV-associated TCR beta chains appeared HLA-restricted, with HLA associations seemingly driven largely by CMV exposure. V-gene and J-gene trimming of TCR beta chains was associated with a missense DCLRE1C variant in a later genetic analysis, and the association was replicated in an independent cohort.

Receptor libraries were prepared by the immunoSEQ multiplex PCR assay. For the multiplex PCR, a mixture combining 60 forward primers for TCR Vbeta segments and 13 reverse primers for TCR Jbeta segments was used. Amplification of the CDR3 region of rearranged TCR beta genes was performed with a multiplex PCR assay on genomic DNA. Amplified TCR beta libraries were sequenced as 87-base-pair reads on the Illumina HiSeq System. From the authors' description of their analysis: Across the 666 repertoires, a later analysis counted roughly 77 million unique TCR beta chains, roughly 11 million of which were shared by at least two donors. A nearest-neighbor algorithm error-corrected the raw reads and collapsed the reads into unique sequences, merging closely related sequences to remove PCR and sequencing errors. To assign V, D and J gene segments, CDR3 sequences were aligned to IMGT reference sequences. For a sequence to be retained, a match of at least six nucleotides was required to both a V gene segment and a J gene segment. A rearrangement was called productive if the CDR3 had no stop codons and remained in frame with V and J, and every other rearrangement was called non-productive. CDR3 was defined by IMGT convention, running from the second conserved V-encoded cysteine to the conserved J-encoded phenylalanine. The earlier analysis of a few hundred of the donors excluded any sequence lacking an unambiguous match to a single V gene segment. In an earlier analysis of approximately 560 of the donors, a V segment was called functional when productive rearrangements were above 56.7%, and segregating when the standard deviation between donors exceeded 5%. A statistical classification framework was built to diagnose cytomegalovirus status from the catalog of TCR beta chain sequences. In a later analysis, V and J genes were assigned by comparing TCR nucleotide sequences against IMGT/GENE-DB human TR gene sequences. Using the TCRdist pipeline, a later analysis assigned CDR3 sequences along with most-parsimonious VDJ recombination scenarios. In a later analysis, each TCR beta chain was defined by its CDR3 amino acid sequence together with its V-gene family, and reads lacking a unique V-gene family were excluded. In a later analysis, fewer than 650 highly shared, low-generation-probability nucleotide sequences were removed to address suspected cross-contamination and a sequencing artifact. In a later analysis, a clonal expansion index for each public chain was calculated from normalized within-repertoire ranks of inferred template counts. A later analysis computed generation probabilities with a VDJ recombination model fitted to out-of-frame rearrangements, and checked the results against IGoR. In a later analysis, hypergeometric tests were used to score TCR-TCR, TCR-HLA and TCR-CMV co-occurrence, with a repertoire-size bias correction applied to TCR pairs. In a later analysis, false discovery rates were estimated by permuting HLA or CMV assignments 20 times. A later analysis grouped co-occurring TCRs with DBSCAN, adding TCRdist sequence similarity when clustering within HLA-allele-positive subsets. For co-occurrence clustering, repertoires with fewer than 30,000 or more than 120,000 public chains were excluded, along with five repertoires with anomalous nucleotide sharing. TCRdb retrieved this table from immuneACCESS and kept in-frame rearrangements only. Not all clones are present; in checked studies, unresolved V genes account for under half, and no reason is known for the remainder. V, J and clone size reflect that table, while D and trimming were determined from the DNA. The sample data list some 120,000 clones, and 75% to 85% of these were observed just once. The top ten constitute over 2% of the sample.

Taken from cysteine to phenylalanine, the CDR3 has 18 residues. Only CDR3 DNA is held: 54 bases, read in frame from base 1. Per the germline V gene, MNHNS is the CDR1 and SASEGT is the CDR2. Trimming takes 0 bases off V and 4 bases off J; junction bases not matched to a gene: 9. Notes on this clone: Its binding antigen is unknown. The input lacks base qualities; no much larger clone sits a single base away.

Sequences were obtained from PBMCs. The clonotype comes from a man aged 30 to 45 in good health and CMV-seronegative. In this chain, TRBV6-1 is recombined with TRBJ1-2, and TRBD1 aligns with 12 junction nucleotides. Here the CDR3 is given as CASSEARGQGARGYGYTF. The sequenced DNA: TGTGCCAGCAGTGAAGCGCGGGGACAGGGGGCGCGCGGCTATGGCTACACCTTC.